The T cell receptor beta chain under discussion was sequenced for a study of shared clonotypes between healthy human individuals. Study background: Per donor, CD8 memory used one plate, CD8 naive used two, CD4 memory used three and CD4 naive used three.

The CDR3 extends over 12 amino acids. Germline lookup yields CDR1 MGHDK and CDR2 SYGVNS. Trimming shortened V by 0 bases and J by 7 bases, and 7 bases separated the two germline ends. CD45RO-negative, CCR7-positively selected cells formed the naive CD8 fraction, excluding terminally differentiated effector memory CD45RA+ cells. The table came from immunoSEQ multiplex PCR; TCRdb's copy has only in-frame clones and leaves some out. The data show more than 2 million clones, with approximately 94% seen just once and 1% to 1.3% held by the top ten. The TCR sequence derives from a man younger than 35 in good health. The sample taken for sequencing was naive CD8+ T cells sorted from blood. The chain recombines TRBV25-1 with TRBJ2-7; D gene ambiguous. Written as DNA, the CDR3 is TGTGCCAGCAGTGAATATGGGGAAGAGCAGTACTTC. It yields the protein CASSEYGEEQYF.